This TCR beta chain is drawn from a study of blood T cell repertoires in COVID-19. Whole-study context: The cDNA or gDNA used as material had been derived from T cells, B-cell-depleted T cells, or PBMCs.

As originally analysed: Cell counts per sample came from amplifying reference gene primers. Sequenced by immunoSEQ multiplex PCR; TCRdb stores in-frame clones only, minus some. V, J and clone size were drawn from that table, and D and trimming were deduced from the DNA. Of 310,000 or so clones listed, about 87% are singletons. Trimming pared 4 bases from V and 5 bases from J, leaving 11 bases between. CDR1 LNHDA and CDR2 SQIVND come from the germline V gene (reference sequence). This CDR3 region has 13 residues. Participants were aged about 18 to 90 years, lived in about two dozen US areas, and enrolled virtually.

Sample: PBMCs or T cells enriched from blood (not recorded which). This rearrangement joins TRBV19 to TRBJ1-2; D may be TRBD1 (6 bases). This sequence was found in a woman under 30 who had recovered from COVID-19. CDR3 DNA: TGTGCCAGTAGTACCGCGGGGGCGTATGGCTACACCTTC. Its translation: CASSTAGAYGYTF.